One and the same sample provided the 18 T cell receptor beta chains below, sequenced in a study of blood T cell repertoires in COVID-19. Sequenced by immunoSEQ multiplex PCR; TCRdb stores in-frame clones only, minus some. The sample lists 350,000 to 450,000 clones; roughly nine tenths were seen once. Sample: PBMCs or T cells enriched from blood (not recorded which). These receptors all come from a woman aged 40 to 55 who had been exposed to COVID-19.

The V gene is TRBV7-3, the J gene TRBJ2-2; possible D gene TRBD2, 5 bases. From germline, CDR1 is SGHTA and CDR2 FQGTGA. CDR3 length equals 14 residues. The V gene lost 4 bases and the J gene lost 7 bases, with 13 bases spanning the gap. The CDR3 DNA follows: TGTGCCAGCAGCTCAGACACCGAGGGCGGGGAGCTGTTTTTT. It codes for CASSSDTEGGELFF.

The rearrangement uses TRBV5-4 and TRBJ2-1, with TRBD2 matching 7 bases. This CDR3 is 13 amino acids long. V lost 4 bases and J lost 7; bases outside the gene matches: 5. Germline assignment: CDR1 SGHNT and CDR2 YYREEE (reference sequence). The CDR3 here is CASSHDGRNEQFF. The CDR3 nucleotides are TGTGCCAGCAGCCACGACGGGAGGAATGAGCAGTTCTTC. The whole variable domain, filled in from reference TRBV5-4 and TRBJ2-1, reads ETGVTQSPTHLIKTRGQQVTLRCSSQSGHNTVSWYQQALGQGPQFIFQYYREEENGRGNFPPRFSGLQFPNYSSELNVNALELDDSALYLCASSHDGRNEQFFGPGTRLTVL.

The chain links TRBV27 to TRBJ2-3; 8 positions agree with TRBD2. The J segment lost 4 bases and the V segment lost 6 bases, leaving 9 bases of the junction unmatched. Looked up from germline, CDR1 is MNHEY and CDR2 is SMNVEV (reference sequence). This CDR3 is built from 15 residues. The CDR3 DNA reads as TGTGCCAGCAGCCTCTCAAGCGGGAGCGCAGATACGCAGTATTTT. This codes for CASSLSSGSADTQYF.

This clone was detected only a few times. CDR3 nucleotides: TGCGCCAGCAGCGGTAATCTTGGGGAGGACGGCTACACCTTC. This encodes CASSGNLGEDGYTF. The gene calls are TRBV5-1 and TRBJ1-2, with unresolved D. Germline V gives CDR1 SGHRS, CDR2 YFSETQ. The CDR3 runs to 14 residues. The V and J ends lost 4 bases and 8 bases respectively, with 18 bases between them.

CDR3 residues: CASSPALSYEQYF. The CDR3 bases are TGCGCCAGCAGCCCCGCACTCTCCTACGAGCAGTACTTC. The chain has TRBV5-1 and TRBJ2-7; D gene ambiguous. Trimming took off 4 bases at V and 0 bases at J, with 8 bases between the two ends. This CDR3 region has 13 residues. Germline CDR1 reads SGHRS; CDR2 reads YFSETQ.

The chain is built from TRBV11-3 and TRBJ1-1, with D tentatively TRBD1 (5 bases). The germline V and J ends were trimmed by 5 bases and 1 base, with 14 bases remaining between them. The V gene's germline CDR1 is SGHNT and CDR2 YENEEA. The length of the CDR3 is 15 residues. The CDR3 here is CASSPTWGRNTEAFF. CDR3 in DNA: TGTGCCAGCAGCCCGACTTGGGGCAGGAACACTGAAGCTTTCTTT.

This clone was seen a single time. The sample carries other DNA sequences with the same CDR3. For the CDR3, the DNA is TGTGCCAGCAGCTTAGAGGGACTAGCGGGGAATGAGCAGTTCTTC. It specifies CASSLEGLAGNEQFF. The genes are TRBV11-3 and TRBJ2-1; 13 nucleotides agree with TRBD2. This CDR3 comprises 15 residues. The V gene's germline CDR1 is SGHNT and CDR2 YENEEA. V was clipped by 0 bases and J by 7 bases; unmatched bases: 0.

The chain joins TRBV2 to TRBJ2-3; possibly TRBD2 for D (5 bases). This CDR3 contains 12 residues. The V gene's germline CDR1 is SNHLY and CDR2 FYNNEI. Trimming removed 8 bases at V and 1 base at J, with 7 bases between. The DNA of the CDR3 is TGTGCCAGCGGACTCGGCACAGATACGCAGTATTTT. Residues: CASGLGTDTQYF.

The V gene is TRBV7-2, the J gene TRBJ2-6; D possibly corresponds to TRBD1 (5 bases). Germline assignment: CDR1 SGHTA and CDR2 FQGNSA. Trimming took off 3 bases at V and 1 base at J, with 16 bases between the two ends. The CDR3 totals 18 residues. As DNA, the CDR3 is TGTGCCAGCAGCTTTGGGGCTCTCAACCCTTCTGGGGCCAACGTCCTGACTTTC. It codes for CASSFGALNPSGANVLTF.

The CDR3 loop reads CASTRGYEQYF. CDR3 nucleotides: TGTGCCAGCACCCGGGGATACGAGCAGTACTTC. The chain combines TRBV2 with TRBJ2-7, with D perhaps matching TRBD2 (5 bases). Germline V CDR1 and CDR2: SNHLY, FYNNEI. V gave up 7 bases and J gave up 4 bases, with 8 bases separating them. The CDR3 spans 11 residues.

A single count supports this clone. The rearrangement uses TRBV5-5 and TRBJ2-4; 13 bases agree with TRBD2. The CDR3 has 19 amino acids. The trim removed 4 bases at V and 1 base at J, leaving 11 bases unmatched. Germline V gene data show CDR1 as SGHKS and CDR2 as YYEKEE (reference sequence). The CDR3 sequence is CASSPGTSGKREAKNIQYF. Here the CDR3 DNA reads TGTGCCAGCAGCCCCGGGACTAGCGGGAAGAGGGAGGCCAAAAACATTCAGTACTTC.

This clone has just one count. The rearrangement joins TRBV28 to TRBJ1-4, with D perhaps matching TRBD1 (5 bases). The germline V gene encodes CDR1 MDHEN and CDR2 SYDVKM. V was trimmed by 2 bases and J by 10 bases, leaving 14 bases between them. This CDR3 comprises 14 residues. The CDR3 nucleotides are TGTGCCAGCAGTTTAGGGACCTCGGGGGGAAAACTGTTTTTT. Its translation is CASSLGTSGGKLFF.

This clone has a single count. This rearrangement joins TRBV30 to TRBJ1-2; 8 bases agree with TRBD1. The CDR3 extends over 15 amino acids. After removal of 0 bases from V and 7 bases from J, the junction contained 10 bases not matched to a gene. Germline CDR1 reads GTSNPN; CDR2 reads SVGIG (reference sequence). The chain's CDR3 is CAWSVYRQGAGGYTF. CDR3 in DNA: TGTGCCTGGAGTGTTTATCGGCAGGGGGCAGGTGGCTACACCTTC.

V gene TRBV7-2 combines with J gene TRBJ1-2; weak D call: TRBD1 (6 bases). Trimming stripped 3 bases from V and 5 bases from J, with 7 bases between. Germline V gene lookup returns CDR1 SGHTA and CDR2 FQGNSA. CDR3 length: 12 amino acids. This CDR3 reads CASSFQGYGYTF. CDR3 in DNA: TGTGCCAGCAGCTTCCAGGGGTATGGCTACACCTTC. The whole variable domain, filled in from reference TRBV7-2 and TRBJ1-2, reads GAGVSQSPSNKVTEKGKDVELRCDPISGHTALYWYRQSLGQGLEFLIYFQGNSAPDKSGLPSDRFSAERTGGSVSTLTIQRTQQEDSAVYLCASSFQGYGYTFGSGTRLTVV.

This clone has a single count. The chain couples TRBV28 to TRBJ1-6, with no clear D. In germline, CDR1 is MDHEN, CDR2 SYDVKM. The CDR3 runs to 18 residues. The V gene lost 1 base and the J gene lost 5 bases, with 18 bases spanning the gap. The CDR3 sequence: CASSLYPLGASDNSPLHF. The CDR3 DNA is TGTGCCAGCAGTTTATACCCCCTCGGAGCAAGTGATAATTCACCCCTCCACTTT. Full variable domain (missing parts from reference TRBV28 and TRBJ1-6): DVKVTQSSRYLVKRTGEKVFLECVQDMDHENMFWYRQDPGLGLRLIYFSYDVKMKEKGDIPEGYSVSREKKERFSLILESASTNQTSMYLCASSLYPLGASDNSPLHFGNGTRLTVT.

This chain links TRBV3-1 (or the pseudogene TRBV3-2) with TRBJ2-1, with TRBD2 identical over 10 bases. The V segment lost 1 base and the J segment 10 bases; nucleotides outside the gene matches: 10. This CDR3 is built from 16 residues. CDR1 is LGHDT and CDR2 is YNNKEL in the germline V gene (reference sequence). CDR3 in DNA: TGTGCCAGCAGCCAAGTATCCAGCGGGGGGGTTGGGGAGCAGTTCTTC. Amino acid sequence: CASSQVSSGGVGEQFF.

This clone was seen only once. This rearrangement joins TRBV2 to TRBJ2-3; D not certain. The CDR3 sequence is 14 residues long. With 5 bases removed from V and 0 bases from J, the gap between germline ends came to 9 bases. Germline V gene data show CDR1 as SNHLY and CDR2 as FYNNEI. CDR3 bases: TGTGCCAGCAGTCCACTTACTAGCACAGATACGCAGTATTTT. Its protein product is CASSPLTSTDTQYF.

The rearrangement uses TRBV28 and TRBJ1-5, with a possible D match to TRBD1 (5 bases). V was clipped by 1 base and J by 0 bases, with 13 bases between them. Germline values: CDR1 MDHEN, CDR2 SYDVKM. This CDR3 is 17 amino acids long. Here the CDR3 DNA reads TGTGCCAGCAGTTTATCCACGGGGGGTTATAGCAATCAGCCCCAGCATTTT. It translates to CASSLSTGGYSNQPQHF.